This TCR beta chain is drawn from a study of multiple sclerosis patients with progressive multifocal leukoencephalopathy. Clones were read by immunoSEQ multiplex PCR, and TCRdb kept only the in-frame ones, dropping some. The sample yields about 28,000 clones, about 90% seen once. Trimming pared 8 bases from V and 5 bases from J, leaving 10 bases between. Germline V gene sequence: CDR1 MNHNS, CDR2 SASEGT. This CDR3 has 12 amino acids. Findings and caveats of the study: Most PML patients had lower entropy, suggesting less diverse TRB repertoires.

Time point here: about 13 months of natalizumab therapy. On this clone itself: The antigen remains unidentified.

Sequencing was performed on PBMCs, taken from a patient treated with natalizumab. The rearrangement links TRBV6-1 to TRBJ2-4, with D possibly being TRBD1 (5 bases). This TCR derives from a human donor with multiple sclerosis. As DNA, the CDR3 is TGTGCCAGCCGACAGTTTGAAAACATTCAGTACTTC. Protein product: CASRQFENIQYF.